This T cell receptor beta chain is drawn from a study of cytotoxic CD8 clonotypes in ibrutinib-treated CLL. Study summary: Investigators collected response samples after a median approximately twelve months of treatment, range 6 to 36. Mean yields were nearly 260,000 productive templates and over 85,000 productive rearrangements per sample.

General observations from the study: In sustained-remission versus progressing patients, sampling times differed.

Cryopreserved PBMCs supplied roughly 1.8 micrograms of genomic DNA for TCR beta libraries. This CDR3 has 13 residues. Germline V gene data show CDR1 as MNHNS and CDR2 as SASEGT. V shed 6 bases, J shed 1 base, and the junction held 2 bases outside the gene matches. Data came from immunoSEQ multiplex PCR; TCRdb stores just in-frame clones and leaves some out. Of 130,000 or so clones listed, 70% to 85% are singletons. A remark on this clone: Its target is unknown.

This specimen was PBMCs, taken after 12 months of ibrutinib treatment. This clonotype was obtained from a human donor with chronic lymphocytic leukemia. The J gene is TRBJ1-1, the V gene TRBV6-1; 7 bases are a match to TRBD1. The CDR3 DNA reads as TGTGCCAGCAGCGGGACAGAGAACACTGAAGCTTTCTTT. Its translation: CASSGTENTEAFF.